This T cell receptor (beta chain) originates from a study of blood T cell repertoires in COVID-19. CDR3 length equals 14 residues. V gave up 1 base and J gave up 5 bases; unmatched junction bases: 3. The germline CDR1 and CDR2 sequences are SGHTA and FQGTGA. Per the original data handling: Reference gene primer amplification gave nucleated cell count estimates. Some clones are missing from TCRdb's copy, which holds only in-frame ones; the method was immunoSEQ multiplex PCR. V and J calls and clone size are as listed in that table; D and trimming were resolved from the DNA. The sample carries tens of thousands of clones, 70% to 80% recorded once.

The specimen sequenced was peripheral blood. The V and J genes are TRBV7-3 and TRBJ2-7; TRBD1 aligns across 9 bases. The sequence came from a man between 65 and 80 years old with active or convalescent COVID-19. The CDR3 nucleotides are TGTGCCAGCAGCTTAAGGGACAGGGCCCACGAGCAGTACTTC. This codes for CASSLRDRAHEQYF.